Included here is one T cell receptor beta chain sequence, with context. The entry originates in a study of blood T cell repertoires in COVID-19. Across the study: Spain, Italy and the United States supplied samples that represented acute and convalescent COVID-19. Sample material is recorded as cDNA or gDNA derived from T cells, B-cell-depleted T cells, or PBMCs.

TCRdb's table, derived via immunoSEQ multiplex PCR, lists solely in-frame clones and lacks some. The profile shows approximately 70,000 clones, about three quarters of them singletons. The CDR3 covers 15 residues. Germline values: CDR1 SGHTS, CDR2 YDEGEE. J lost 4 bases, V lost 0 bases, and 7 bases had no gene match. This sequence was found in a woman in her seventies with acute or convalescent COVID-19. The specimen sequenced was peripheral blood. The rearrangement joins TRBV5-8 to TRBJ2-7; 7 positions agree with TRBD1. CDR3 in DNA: TGTGCCAGCAGCTTGGAAAGGGGGCAAACTTACGAGCAGTACTTC. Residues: CASSLERGQTYEQYF.